These T cell receptor beta chains were read from a single sample in a study of T cells in Graves' hyperthyroidism and ophthalmopathy. TCRdb used MiXCR to reprocess the multiplex PCR reads, holding one entry per CDR3 protein. The sample contains about 320,000 distinct CDR3 sequences, roughly 17% of which appear only once. The sequencing sample was made of blood. Receptor source: a man aged 25 to 45 with Graves' hyperthyroidism. Both conserved end residues are part of each CDR3. D genes are given only for firm matches. A clone size is listed for some rows: how often the clone was seen (once, few, many), or a class if it is expanded.

j_gene,abundance,d_gene,v_gene,CDR3aa,CDR3nt
TRBJ2-7,NA,NA,TRBV7-2,CASSLLGGDRHRREQYF,TGTGCCAGCAGCCTCCTTGGGGGGGACAGACACCGTAGAGAGCAGTACTTC
TRBJ2-1,many,TRBD1,TRBV12-3/TRBV12-4,CASSFPPGQNEQFF,TGTGCCAGCAGTTTCCCCCCGGGACAGAATGAGCAGTTCTTC
TRBJ1-5,NA,NA,TRBV7-8,CASSPGRSLNQPQHF,TGTGCCAGCAGCCCGGGACGGAGCTTAAATCAGCCCCAGCATTTT
TRBJ1-4,NA,TRBD1,TRBV7-8,CASSWGQGVTNEKLFF,TGTGCCAGCAGCTGGGGACAGGGGGTGACTAATGAAAAACTGTTTTTT
TRBJ1-5,many,NA,TRBV18,CASSGAGNQPQHF,TGTGCCAGCTCAGGGGCAGGGAATCAGCCCCAGCATTTT
TRBJ2-1,NA,TRBD2,TRBV19,CASSIGLAGNNEQFF,TGTGCCAGTAGTATTGGACTAGCGGGTAACAATGAGCAGTTCTTC
TRBJ2-5,many,TRBD2,TRBV2,CASSSLAGETQYF,TGTGCCAGCAGCAGCCTAGCGGGGGAGACCCAGTACTTC
TRBJ1-2,NA,TRBD1,TRBV5-1,CASSLGDSEAGYTF,TGCGCCAGCAGCTTGGGGGACAGCGAGGCGGGCTACACCTTC
TRBJ1-2,NA,NA,TRBV2,CASMVGGANGYTF,TGTGCCAGCATGGTCGGGGGGGCTAATGGCTACACCTTC
TRBJ2-3,few,NA,TRBV5-4,CASSPPLEFYTDTQYF,TGTGCCAGCAGTCCCCCCCTAGAATTCTACACAGATACGCAGTATTTT
TRBJ2-2,few,TRBD1,TRBV7-3,CASSPPGGAGTGELFF,TGTGCCAGCAGCCCCCCAGGGGGCGCGGGTACCGGGGAGCTGTTTTTT